Listed here is a single TCR beta chain. These data belong to a study of blood T cell repertoires in COVID-19. Study context: Samples came from the United States, Italy and Spain, spanning acute and convalescent COVID-19. T cells, B-cell-depleted T cells, or PBMCs supplied cDNA or gDNA.

V lost 2 bases, J lost 0 bases, and 12 bases lay in between. Germline V gene lookup returns CDR1 SGHDT and CDR2 YYEEEE. This CDR3 contains 15 residues. Authors' data handling: Estimation of nucleated cell counts was performed using reference gene primer amplification. TCRdb's copy holds only in-frame clones and misses some; the assay was immunoSEQ multiplex PCR. V and J calls and clone size come straight from that table; D and trimming were deduced from the DNA. The sample yields fewer than 250,000 clones, roughly four fifths seen once. The sequenced sample was peripheral blood. The sequence was obtained from a man aged 45-60 years with acute or convalescent COVID-19. V and J are TRBV5-6 and TRBJ2-7, with a weak D call TRBD1 (6 bases). CDR3 bases: TGTGCCAGCAGCTTCCCGAACAGGGCCTCCTACGAGCAGTACTTC. Residues: CASSFPNRASYEQYF.